Shown below are 13 T cell receptor beta chains from a single sample sequenced in a study of cytomegalovirus exposure and HLA in healthy donors. Primers for the PCR totalled 60 Vbeta and 13 Jbeta. Repertoires were generated with immunoSEQ multiplex PCR, while TCRdb's copy carries only in-frame clones and drops some. The sample includes fewer than 110,000 clones, 73% of them seen just once. Sequencing was done on a sample of PBMCs. The receptor source for this set is a man aged 25-45 years in good health and CMV-seronegative.

This clone turned up a few times. V usage is TRBV5-8 and J usage is TRBJ2-1, with TRBD2 identical over 13 bases. The V gene end was trimmed by 6 bases and the J gene end by 8 bases; junction bases not matched to a gene: 17. The germline V gene has CDR1 SGHTS and CDR2 YDEGEE. The CDR3 has 18 amino acids. The CDR3 bases are TGTGCCAGCATCATCCAGGGGGGACTAGCGGGAAGGTGGGATGAGCAGTTCTTC. Its protein is CASIIQGGLAGRWDEQFF.

This clone was detected only a few times. This sequence joins TRBV28 and TRBJ2-5; TRBD2 is a possible D gene (5 bases). Gene TRBJ2-7 matches the end of the DNA better, so the J call may be wrong. Germline CDR1 MDHEN, CDR2 SYDVKM. This CDR3 contains 14 residues. This CDR3 is CASSLPTNSYEQYF. The CDR3 region has the DNA TGTGCCAGCAGTTTACCGACTAACTCCTACGAGCAGTACTTC.

V usage is TRBV21-1 and J usage is TRBJ2-3; the DNA was not used to check the table's D call, TRBD1. TRBV21-1 is given as a pseudogene. The CDR3 has 14 residues. The CDR3 reads CASSTGTPTDTQYF. Here the CDR3 DNA reads TGTGCCAGCAGCACCGGGACACCCACAGATACGCAGTATTTT.

The gene calls are TRBV13 and TRBJ2-5; 9 bases align to TRBD2. V dropped 5 bases and J dropped 0; count of bases not matched to a gene: 7. Germline CDR1 and CDR2: PRHDT and FYEKMQ (reference sequence). The CDR3 spans 16 residues. Here the CDR3 reads CASSHASGVDQETQYF. In DNA form, the CDR3 reads TGTGCCAGCAGCCACGCTAGCGGGGTCGACCAAGAGACCCAGTACTTC.

This clone was observed a handful of times. The chain is built from TRBV19 and TRBJ2-7; a possible D gene is TRBD1 (7 bases). Deletions cut 1 base from V and 1 base from J, with 11 bases between. The CDR3 length is 15 residues. Germline CDR1 LNHDA, CDR2 SQIVND (reference sequence). The CDR3 sequence: CASSIARGASYEQYF. CDR3 coding DNA: TGTGCCAGTAGTATAGCCAGGGGGGCTTCCTACGAGCAGTACTTC.

The gene calls are TRBV6-1 and TRBJ2-5; no clear D gene. Trimming removed 2 bases at V and 2 bases at J, with 9 bases between. Germline loops: CDR1 MNHNS, CDR2 SASEGT. The CDR3 has 14 residues. CDR3 DNA sequence: TGTGCCAGCAGTGAATCGCCAGCGCAAGAGACCCAGTACTTC. Amino acid sequence: CASSESPAQETQYF.

This clone was picked up one time. This rearrangement joins TRBV2 to TRBJ1-2; 8 bases match TRBD1. Germline-derived CDR1 and CDR2 are SNHLY and FYNNEI. Trimming took 4 bases from V and 5 from J; bases not matched to a gene: 6. The CDR3 extends over 14 amino acids. The CDR3 bases are TGTGCCAGCAGTGTGACGGACAGGGAGTATGGCTACACCTTC. Translating gives CASSVTDREYGYTF.

The rearrangement links TRBV5-1 to TRBJ2-7; 9 bases line up with TRBD1. In germline, CDR1 is SGHRS, CDR2 YFSETQ. The CDR3 runs 14 residues. V gave up 4 bases and J gave up 2 bases; unmatched junction bases: 4. The CDR3 here is CASSTDRGPYEQYF. In DNA, the CDR3 is TGCGCCAGCAGCACGGACAGGGGCCCCTACGAGCAGTACTTC.

This clone was observed once. The chain couples TRBV7-8 to TRBJ2-2, with 10 nucleotides matching TRBD2. Losses at the gene ends were 2 bases for V and 6 bases for J; bases not matched to a gene: 9. The germline V gene encodes CDR1 SGHVS and CDR2 FQNEAQ. This CDR3 region has 17 residues. The CDR3 sequence: CASSLLALAGESGELFF. CDR3 coding DNA: TGTGCCAGCAGCTTATTGGCCCTAGCGGGAGAGTCCGGGGAGCTGTTTTTT. Combining the CDR3 with reference TRBV7-8 and TRBJ2-2 gives the whole variable domain GAGVSQSPRYKVAKRGQDVALRCDPISGHVSLFWYQQALGQGPEFLTYFQNEAQLDKSGLPSDRFFAERPEGSVSTLKIQRTQQEDSAVYLCASSLLALAGESGELFFGEGSRLTVL.

About this clone itself: Other DNA sequences in the same sample also yield this CDR3. The chain carries TRBV6-1 and TRBJ1-1; 9 bases are shared with TRBD1. V lost 9 bases to trimming and J lost 4 bases; unmatched junction nucleotides: 9. The germline V gene encodes CDR1 MNHNS and CDR2 SASEGT. The CDR3 is 14 residues long. CDR3 region: CASKQDRGSTEAFF. The CDR3 region has the DNA TGTGCCAGTAAACAGGACAGGGGCTCCACTGAAGCTTTCTTT.

The gene calls are TRBV5-1 and TRBJ1-4; possible D gene TRBD1, 5 bases. This CDR3 contains 15 residues. V was trimmed by 7 bases and J by 3 bases, leaving 16 bases between them. CDR1 and CDR2 (germline): SGHRS, YFSETQ. The CDR3: CASSADSHPNEKLFF. CDR3 bases: TGCGCCAGCTCCGCTGACAGCCACCCTAATGAAAAACTGTTTTTT.

The CDR3 spells CASSLPQGMAYEQYF. In DNA form, the CDR3 reads TGTGCCAGCAGCTTGCCCCAGGGGATGGCCTACGAGCAGTACTTC. The rearrangement links TRBV5-6 to TRBJ2-7, with D possibly being TRBD1 (6 bases). Germline CDR1 and CDR2: SGHDT and YYEEEE. The V end lost 1 base, the J end lost 2 bases, and 13 bases lay between the germline ends. CDR3 length: 15 residues.

The rearrangement links TRBV28 to TRBJ2-2, with TRBD2 as a possible D gene (6 bases). Germline V lookup: CDR1 MDHEN, CDR2 SYDVKM. Deletions cut 6 bases from V and 3 bases from J, with 8 bases between. The CDR3 sequence is 13 residues long. The CDR3 nucleotides are TGTGCCAGCAGCGGGGGTGACACCGGGGAGCTGTTTTTT. This gives the protein CASSGGDTGELFF. The whole variable domain, filled in from reference TRBV28 and TRBJ2-2, reads DVKVTQSSRYLVKRTGEKVFLECVQDMDHENMFWYRQDPGLGLRLIYFSYDVKMKEKGDIPEGYSVSREKKERFSLILESASTNQTSMYLCASSGGDTGELFFGEGSRLTVL.